These 25 T cell receptor beta chains were all obtained from the same sample, sequenced in a study of vaccination effects on CD4 cells after COVID-19. Under the ViraFEST assay, PBMC were stimulated with viral peptide pools so that antigen-specific CD4+ T cells expanded. Sequencing was performed afterwards. Researchers isolated CD4+ T cells once approximately ten days of culture had elapsed. The study found no prior SARS-CoV-2 infection in the vaccine recipients, who tested negative for nucleocapsid antibodies. Which antigens these TCRs recognize remains unknown. The method was immunoSEQ multiplex PCR; TCRdb's version includes in-frame clones alone and lacks a portion of them. The table includes some 41,000 clones, about three fifths detected once. The input for sequencing was CD4+ T cells from PBMCs cultured with HCoV-OC43 spike peptides, taken before COVID-19 vaccination. Subset described: HCoV-OC43 spike overlapping peptide pool stimulation. The receptors were gathered from a human donor who received a COVID-19 vaccine.

This clone has only one observation. The CDR3 DNA reads as TGTGCCATCAGTGGGACAGGGTTTAATGAGCAGTTCTTC. It specifies CAISGTGFNEQFF. The V gene is TRBV10-3, the J gene TRBJ2-1, with 8 bases matching TRBD1. The CDR3 covers 13 residues. Per germline, CDR1 ENHRY and CDR2 SYGVKD. Trimming at V came to 4 bases and at J to 7 bases, leaving 3 bases not matched to a gene.

V and J are TRBV9 and TRBJ1-2; D gene uncertain. V lost 0 bases, J lost 2 bases, and 8 bases lay in between. The CDR3 totals 14 residues. Germline lookup yields CDR1 SGDLS and CDR2 YYNGEE. The CDR3 DNA is TGTGCCAGCAGCGTAGAAACGGGAAACTATGGCTACACCTTC. Protein: CASSVETGNYGYTF.

This clone showed up just a few times. CDR3 bases: TGTGCCAGCAGCCCTCGACTAGCGGGGGCCGACAATGAGCAGTTCTTC. Residues: CASSPRLAGADNEQFF. The genes are TRBV7-9 and TRBJ2-1; 12 bases are a match to TRBD2. Trimming took 5 bases from V and 5 from J; bases not matched to a gene: 7. The CDR3 is 16 amino acids. Germline CDR1 and CDR2: SEHNR and FQNEAQ (reference sequence).

V and J are TRBV5-3 and TRBJ2-7; D is unresolved. TRBV5-3 is identified as an open reading frame with a role that is uncertain. Deletions cut 4 bases from V and 4 bases from J, with 15 bases between. This CDR3 is built from 14 residues. CDR3 loop: CARSVDPQEYEQYF. CDR3 coding DNA: TGTGCCAGAAGCGTGGACCCCCAAGAATACGAGCAGTACTTC.

This sequence joins TRBV11-3 and TRBJ2-7, with TRBD2 identical over 11 bases. CDR1 SGHNT and CDR2 YENEEA come from the germline V gene. V lost 5 bases to trimming and J lost 1 base; unmatched junction nucleotides: 7. The CDR3 runs to 16 residues. CDR3 bases: TGTGCCAGCAGCCCACACGGGACTAGCGGATCCTACGAGCAGTACTTC. Translation gives CASSPHGTSGSYEQYF.

V gene TRBV3-1 (or the pseudogene TRBV3-2) combines with J gene TRBJ2-1, with a possible D match to TRBD1 (5 bases). Looked up from germline, CDR1 is LGHDT and CDR2 is YNNKEL (reference sequence). This CDR3 is 15 amino acids long. Trimming cost V 6 bases and J 0 bases, with 12 bases left between them. The CDR3, as DNA: TGTGCCAGCAGTTTGACAGATAGCTCCTACAATGAGCAGTTCTTC. Protein product: CASSLTDSSYNEQFF.

The gene calls are TRBV18 and TRBJ1-1; tentatively, D is TRBD1 (5 bases). This CDR3 is built from 13 residues. The V end was cut by 3 bases, the J end by 8 bases, with 13 bases between. The germline gives CDR1 KGHSH, CDR2 LQKENI. As DNA, the CDR3 is TGTGCCAGCTCACCCCGGGACGGACCAGAAGCTTTCTTT. It yields the protein CASSPRDGPEAFF.

This chain links TRBV4-1 with TRBJ1-1; D is undetermined. Per the germline V gene, CDR1 is MGHRA and CDR2 is YSYEKL. The CDR3 is made up of 13 amino acids. V was cut by 0 bases and J by 13 bases, with 15 bases left in between. The CDR3 DNA is TGCGCCAGCAGCCAAGAATGGACCCCTCGTGTTTTCTTT. Its translation: CASSQEWTPRVFF.

This rearrangement joins TRBV3-1 (or the pseudogene TRBV3-2) to TRBJ2-1; 8 bases map to TRBD2. J lost 6 bases, V lost 4 bases, and 8 bases had no gene match. The CDR3 is 15 residues long. Germline lookup yields CDR1 LGHDT and CDR2 YNNKEL (reference sequence). CDR3 sequence reads: CASSPQGLVINEQFF. CDR3 bases: TGTGCCAGCAGCCCCCAGGGACTAGTCATCAATGAGCAGTTCTTC.

The rearrangement uses TRBV7-9 and TRBJ1-2; TRBD1 matches 9 bases. Germline lookup yields CDR1 SEHNR and CDR2 FQNEAQ (reference sequence). The CDR3 covers 15 residues. With 5 bases clipped from V and 4 bases from J, the junction kept 8 bases outside the gene matches. The CDR3 DNA sequence: TGTGCCAGCAGCCTCGACCTGACAGGGGGCTATGGCTACACCTTC. It specifies CASSLDLTGGYGYTF.

This rearrangement joins TRBV5-1 to TRBJ2-1; D perhaps matches TRBD1 (5 bases). This CDR3 region has 14 residues. Trimming removed 0 bases at V and 4 bases at J, with 8 bases between. Germline CDR1 SGHRS, CDR2 YFSETQ. Here the CDR3 DNA reads TGCGCCAGCAGCTTGGGACAGAATTACAATGAGCAGTTCTTC. Amino acids: CASSLGQNYNEQFF.

This clone was detected only a few times. This chain uses TRBV7-8 with TRBJ2-1; D gene ambiguous. Looked up from germline, CDR1 is SGHVS and CDR2 is FQNEAQ. The V end lost 0 bases, the J end lost 9 bases, and 12 bases lay between the germline ends. This CDR3 spans 14 amino acids. CDR3 sequence reads: CASSLAGSYVEQFF. CDR3 DNA sequence: TGTGCCAGCAGCTTAGCGGGATCGTATGTTGAGCAGTTCTTC. The variable domain in full, with the rest retrieved from reference TRBV7-8 and TRBJ2-1, is GAGVSQSPRYKVAKRGQDVALRCDPISGHVSLFWYQQALGQGPEFLTYFQNEAQLDKSGLPSDRFFAERPEGSVSTLKIQRTQQEDSAVYLCASSLAGSYVEQFFGPGTRLTVL.

This clone was counted a single time. The chain joins TRBV2 to TRBJ1-6; a possible D gene is TRBD1 (5 bases). Germline CDR1 is SNHLY and CDR2 is FYNNEI. Trimming removed 8 bases from V and 9 bases from J, with 17 bases in between. The CDR3 extends over 14 amino acids. CDR3 nucleotides: TGTGCCAGCGGAAGTTGGAGCAGGGTTTCACCCCTCCACTTT. Translation gives CASGSWSRVSPLHF.

This clone was seen once. J is TRBJ2-3 and V is TRBV5-1; tentatively, D is TRBD1 or TRBD2 (5 bases each). The V end lost 4 bases, the J end lost 2 bases, and 14 bases lay between the germline ends. CDR1 is SGHRS, CDR2 YFSETQ, per germline. CDR3 length equals 15 residues. DNA for the CDR3: TGCGCCAGCAGCCGATCCGGGGACCCCACAGATACGCAGTATTTT. It yields the protein CASSRSGDPTDTQYF.

This clone came up a few times. The V gene is TRBV18, the J gene TRBJ1-1, with D tentatively TRBD1 (5 bases). The V end was cut by 2 bases, the J end by 1 base, with 11 bases between. Germline CDR1 KGHSH, CDR2 LQKENI. This CDR3 has 15 amino acids. The CDR3 region is CASSPYSGQNTEAFF. DNA of the CDR3: TGTGCCAGCTCACCATATTCAGGACAGAACACTGAAGCTTTCTTT.

V usage is TRBV3-1 (or the pseudogene TRBV3-2) and J usage is TRBJ2-2; D is uncertain. The CDR3 has 19 amino acids. The V gene's germline CDR1 is LGHDT and CDR2 YNNKEL (reference sequence). V shed 0 bases and J shed 5 bases, with 22 bases lying between them. The CDR3 nucleotides read TGTGCCAGCAGCCAAGACCCCGTCAACTGGATAGGGTGGACCGGGGAGCTGTTTTTT. Translating gives CASSQDPVNWIGWTGELFF.

The chain couples TRBV3-1 (or the pseudogene TRBV3-2) to TRBJ2-7; TRBD2 matches at 7 bases. J gave up 6 bases and V 4 bases, and 9 bases lay outside the gene matches. The CDR3 loop spans 14 amino acids. Germline V lookup: CDR1 LGHDT, CDR2 YNNKEL (reference sequence). Here the CDR3 DNA reads TGTGCCAGCAGCCCCCTGGCGGGAGACCTCGAGCAGTACTTC. Translation gives CASSPLAGDLEQYF.

J is TRBJ1-2 and V is TRBV28; D not resolved. Per germline, CDR1 MDHEN and CDR2 SYDVKM. This CDR3 is 14 amino acids long. V lost 6 bases and J 8 bases, leaving 19 bases between the germline ends. For the CDR3, the DNA is TGTGCCAGCAGATTTCCCCGGGAAATGGGGGGCTACACCTTC. Translation gives CASRFPREMGGYTF.

This chain links TRBV6-5 with TRBJ2-2; 10 positions agree with TRBD1. The V gene end was trimmed by 6 bases and the J gene end by 2 bases; junction bases not matched to a gene: 3. This CDR3 is built from 15 residues. Germline V CDR1 and CDR2: MNHEY, SVGAGI. CDR3 region: CASSRDRGNTGELFF. The CDR3 region has the DNA TGTGCCAGCAGCCGGGACAGGGGAAACACCGGGGAGCTGTTTTTT.

The chain carries TRBV10-1 and TRBJ2-3; D unclear. CDR1 and CDR2 from the germline V gene are WNHNN and SYGVQD (reference sequence). This CDR3 spans 15 amino acids. V was cut by 3 bases and J by 0 bases, with 10 bases left in between. The CDR3, as DNA: TGCGCCAGCAGTGACGGCGGTACTAGCACAGATACGCAGTATTTT. Protein product: CASSDGGTSTDTQYF.

The chain carries TRBV19 and TRBJ2-2; 10 nucleotides agree with TRBD1. Germline V gene sequence: CDR1 LNHDA, CDR2 SQIVND (reference sequence). The CDR3 spans 15 residues. The trim removed 7 bases at V and 5 bases at J, leaving 7 bases unmatched. CDR3 bases: TGTGCCAGTACGTTCGCGGACAGGGGGACCGGGGAGCTGTTTTTT. It yields the protein CASTFADRGTGELFF.

The CDR3 loop is CASSYGTANNEQFF. CDR3 coding DNA: TGTGCCAGCAGTTACGGGACAGCTAACAATGAGCAGTTCTTC. This sequence joins TRBV6-6 and TRBJ2-1; 7 nucleotides match TRBD1. The ends lost 2 bases at V and 5 bases at J; junction bases unmatched: 3. The germline gives CDR1 MNHNY, CDR2 SVGAGI (reference sequence). The length of the CDR3 is 14 residues.

J is TRBJ1-2 and V is TRBV19, with 8 bases fitting TRBD1. The CDR3 consists of 16 residues. J was trimmed by 4 bases and V by 5 bases; bases with no gene match: 12. Germline CDR1 is LNHDA and CDR2 is SQIVND (reference sequence). This CDR3 is CASSPSGTGRLYGYTF. The CDR3, as DNA: TGTGCCAGTAGTCCCTCAGGGACAGGACGACTCTATGGCTACACCTTC.

The rearrangement joins TRBV5-1 to TRBJ1-1; D is possibly TRBD1 (6 bases). V lost 4 bases, J lost 5 bases, and 18 bases lay in between. CDR1 and CDR2 from the germline V gene are SGHRS and YFSETQ. The length of the CDR3 is 15 residues. CDR3 protein: CASSIGGGVGTEAFF. CDR3 DNA sequence: TGCGCCAGCAGCATTGGAGGGGGGGTAGGGACTGAAGCTTTCTTT.

In DNA form, the CDR3 reads TGTGCCAGCAGCTCCGGGACAGGGAGCAATGAGCAGTTCTTC. Translated: CASSSGTGSNEQFF. The genes are TRBV5-8 and TRBJ2-1; 9 nucleotides agree with TRBD1. The CDR3 contains 14 residues. Unmatched junction bases numbered 4, after V lost 3 bases and J lost 6 bases. From germline, CDR1 is SGHTS and CDR2 YDEGEE.